This T cell receptor (beta chain) derives from a study of Ad26.COV2.S vaccination and SARS-CoV-2 variants. Assay used: immunoSEQ multiplex PCR; TCRdb lists only in-frame clones, some missing. The table includes roughly 270,000 clones, around 87% detected once. The treatment is: some 20 received Ad26.COV2.S at low or high dose, single or two shots; 5 received placebo; per-sample allocation not given. Collection of the samples took place on day 63 after the first injection of vaccine or placebo. Details on this clone: Antigen specificity is unknown.

General study points: For non-spike TCRs, breadth in vaccine recipients resembled that in placebo recipients. After vaccination, reports described spike-specific CD8+ and CD4+ T cell responses as showing substantial breadth.

This CDR3 region has 11 residues. The V gene's germline CDR1 is GTSNPN and CDR2 SVGIG (reference sequence). Trimming left V 3 bases short and J 8 bases short, with 11 bases between. The TCR comes from a person aged 18-60 years who received the Ad26.COV2.S COVID-19 vaccine or a placebo. The chain couples TRBV30 to TRBJ2-7; D may be TRBD2 (6 bases). The sequenced sample was peripheral blood, obtained in a trial of Ad26.COV2.S vaccine versus placebo. The CDR3 DNA sequence: TGTGCCTGGAGGGTGGAGGGTAAGCAGTACTTC. Protein sequence: CAWRVEGKQYF.